Shown below are 19 T cell receptor beta chains from a single sample sequenced in a study of blood T cell repertoires in COVID-19. Libraries were prepared by immunoSEQ multiplex PCR; TCRdb keeps only in-frame clonotypes and omits some of them. The table includes tens of thousands of clones, roughly 89% detected once. What was sequenced was peripheral blood. These receptors were obtained from a man in his fifties with active or convalescent COVID-19.

This chain connects TRBV6-2 or TRBV6-3 to TRBJ2-3, with D perhaps matching TRBD2 (6 bases). Germline assignment: CDR1 MNHEY and CDR2 SVGEGT. Trimming stripped 2 bases from V and 0 bases from J, with 15 bases between. The CDR3 length is 17 residues. The CDR3 loop reads CASSYRRDGTSTDTQYF. The CDR3 DNA reads TGTGCCAGCAGTTACAGACGGGACGGGACTAGCACAGATACGCAGTATTTT.

The chain is built from TRBV12-3 or TRBV12-4 and TRBJ1-5; D uncertain. The CDR3 sequence is 13 residues long. V lost 7 bases and J 3 bases, leaving 10 bases between the germline ends. As DNA, the CDR3 is TGTGCCAGCACGGCGGAACTCAATCAGCCCCAGCATTTT. Its protein product is CASTAELNQPQHF.

The chain has TRBV7-9 and TRBJ1-5; a possible D gene is TRBD1 (5 bases). The germline V and J ends were trimmed by 2 bases and 7 bases, with 21 bases remaining between them. CDR1 is SEHNR, CDR2 FQNEAQ, per germline (reference sequence). The CDR3 is made up of 17 amino acids. The CDR3 DNA sequence: TGTGCCAGCAGCTTATCAGCCCGAGGGGAGGGAGGACAGCCCCAGCATTTT. It yields the protein CASSLSARGEGGQPQHF.

Written as DNA, the CDR3 is TGTGCCAGCAGCTTCAACAGTAATGAAAAACTGTTTTTT. Encoded protein: CASSFNSNEKLFF. The chain carries TRBV11-2 and TRBJ1-4, with D unresolved. V was shortened by 3 bases and J by 4 bases, with 6 bases between the two germline ends. The germline V gene encodes CDR1 SGHAT and CDR2 FQNNGV. The CDR3 runs to 13 residues.

Points on this clone: Mismatch with germline at one junction end may stem from a read error. Distinct nucleotide sequences in the sample also encode this CDR3. V and J are TRBV11-2 and TRBJ1-5; TRBD1 matches 7 bases. The germline CDR1 and CDR2 sequences are SGHAT and FQNNGV. The CDR3 is made up of 15 amino acids. The CDR3 spells CASSLFMGQNQPQHF. For the CDR3, the DNA is TGTGCTAGCAGCTTATTTATGGGACAGAATCAGCCCCAGCATTTT. Supplemented by reference TRBV11-2 and TRBJ1-5, the full variable domain reads EAGVAQSPRYKIIEKRQSVAFWCNPISGHATLYWYQQILGQGPKLLIQFQNNGVVDDSQLPKDRFSAERLKGVDSTLKIQPAKLEDSAVYLCASSLFMGQNQPQHFGDGTRLSIL.

This chain joins TRBV19 and TRBJ2-7; D may be TRBD1 (6 bases). Trimming removed 5 bases at V and 5 bases at J, with 13 bases between. Germline V gene sequence: CDR1 LNHDA, CDR2 SQIVND (reference sequence). The CDR3 is 13 amino acids. This chain's CDR3 is CASSYGQSHEQYF. DNA for the CDR3: TGTGCCAGTAGTTACGGACAGAGCCACGAGCAGTACTTC.

The V call is TRBV9, the J call TRBJ1-1; D is ambiguous. CDR3 size: 14 residues. V was trimmed by 0 bases and J by 0 bases, leaving 6 bases between them. From germline, CDR1 is SGDLS and CDR2 YYNGEE. This CDR3 reads CASSVAPVNTEAFF. CDR3 nucleotides: TGTGCCAGCAGCGTAGCCCCGGTGAACACTGAAGCTTTCTTT.

The chain carries TRBV19 and TRBJ2-1; D is possibly TRBD1 (5 bases). CDR1 is LNHDA and CDR2 is SQIVND in the germline V gene (reference sequence). CDR3 size: 15 residues. Trimming took 3 bases from V and 3 from J, leaving 12 bases between them. This CDR3 reads CASSISTGDYNEQFF. Written as DNA, the CDR3 is TGTGCCAGTAGTATTAGTACAGGAGACTACAATGAGCAGTTCTTC.

This rearrangement joins TRBV4-1 to TRBJ2-1; D is perhaps TRBD2 (5 bases). The V and J ends lost 1 base and 5 bases respectively, with 15 bases between them. The CDR3 is 16 amino acids. The germline gives CDR1 MGHRA, CDR2 YSYEKL. Here the CDR3 DNA reads TGCGCCAGCAGCCAAGTCGAGCGGATTCTCAACAATGAGCAGTTCTTC. It codes for CASSQVERILNNEQFF.

The chain's CDR3 is CASSKDRGAEKLFF. DNA for the CDR3: TGTGCCAGCAGCAAAGACAGGGGAGCTGAAAAACTGTTTTTT. V gene TRBV6-2 or TRBV6-3 combines with J gene TRBJ1-4, with TRBD1 identical over 8 bases. V shed 6 bases, J shed 7 bases, and the junction held 7 bases outside the gene matches. This CDR3 has 14 amino acids. Germline-derived CDR1 and CDR2 are MNHEY and SVGEGT.

This chain links TRBV29-1 with TRBJ2-3; 7 positions agree with TRBD1. The CDR3 runs to 13 residues. V was clipped by 6 bases and J by 1 base; unmatched bases: 4. Germline CDR1 is SQVTM and CDR2 is ANQGSEA. The chain's CDR3 is CSVTGVRTDTQYF. The CDR3 DNA reads TGCAGCGTCACAGGGGTCCGCACAGATACGCAGTATTTT.

The chain carries TRBV11-3 and TRBJ2-1; 7 bases line up with TRBD2. The CDR3 totals 15 residues. V lost 4 bases to trimming and J lost 4 bases; unmatched junction nucleotides: 7. In germline, CDR1 is SGHNT, CDR2 YENEEA. The CDR3 nucleotides read TGTGCCAGCAGCTCAGCGGGGAAATCTTACAATGAGCAGTTCTTC. Translated, it gives CASSSAGKSYNEQFF.

J is TRBJ1-5 and V is TRBV5-6, with TRBD1 matching 10 bases. J gave up 6 bases and V 5 bases, and 5 bases lay outside the gene matches. Germline loops: CDR1 SGHDT, CDR2 YYEEEE. This CDR3 is 14 amino acids long. This chain's CDR3 is CASSPGQGSQPQHF. The DNA for the CDR3 is TGTGCCAGCAGTCCGGGACAGGGGAGTCAGCCCCAGCATTTT.

In DNA, the CDR3 is TGTGCCAGCAGTCTCGGCCCGAACAGGCTCCCCTATGGCTACACCTTC. Translated, it gives CASSLGPNRLPYGYTF. The genes are TRBV28 and TRBJ1-2, with D possibly being TRBD1 (5 bases). The CDR3 extends over 16 amino acids. V gave up 5 bases and J gave up 4 bases, with 20 bases separating them. From germline, CDR1 is MDHEN and CDR2 SYDVKM.

This sequence joins TRBV5-1 and TRBJ2-7; 8 nucleotides align to TRBD1. The V gene end was trimmed by 6 bases and the J gene end by 5 bases; junction bases not matched to a gene: 10. Germline V gene lookup returns CDR1 SGHRS and CDR2 YFSETQ. The CDR3 has 14 amino acids. DNA of the CDR3: TGCGCCAGCAATTCGGGACAGGATCGCCACGAGCAGTACTTC. The encoded protein is CASNSGQDRHEQYF.

The gene calls are TRBV6-2 or TRBV6-3 and TRBJ1-5, with a tentative D call TRBD1 (5 bases). The CDR3 has 13 residues. Germline-derived CDR1 and CDR2 are MNHEY and SVGEGT. V dropped 0 bases and J dropped 6 bases, with 6 bases sitting between them. CDR3 in amino acids: CASSYSRVQPQHF. CDR3 coding DNA: TGTGCCAGCAGTTACTCCAGGGTTCAGCCCCAGCATTTT.

J is TRBJ2-7 and V is TRBV19, with a weak D call TRBD1 (6 bases). Germline V gene data show CDR1 as LNHDA and CDR2 as SQIVND (reference sequence). The CDR3 consists of 15 residues. The germline V and J ends were trimmed by 1 base and 2 bases, with 12 bases remaining between them. CDR3 in amino acids: CASSIGLGAPYEQYF. CDR3 nucleotide sequence: TGTGCCAGTAGTATAGGGTTGGGGGCGCCCTACGAGCAGTACTTC. The full variable domain, completed using reference TRBV19 and TRBJ2-7, is DGGITQSPKYLFRKEGQNVTLSCEQNLNHDAMYWYRQDPGQGLRLIYYSQIVNDFQKGDIAEGYSVSREKKESFPLTVTSAQKNPTAFYLCASSIGLGAPYEQYFGPGTRLTVT.

The chain uses TRBV3-1 (or the pseudogene TRBV3-2) and TRBJ1-1; no definite D call. The germline CDR1 and CDR2 sequences are LGHDT and YNNKEL (reference sequence). The CDR3 contains 14 residues. Trimming took 4 bases from V and 5 from J, leaving 14 bases between them. The CDR3, as DNA: TGTGCCAGCAGCCCCGAGTATCGGGGAACTGAAGCTTTCTTT. Translation: CASSPEYRGTEAFF.

The CDR3 reads CAPPGSYTF. The CDR3 DNA reads as TGTGCCCCTCCCGGGAGCTACACCTTC. This chain connects TRBV24-1 to TRBJ1-2; D gene ambiguous. The V gene's germline CDR1 is KGHDR and CDR2 SFDVKD. The CDR3 runs 9 residues. Trimming shortened V by 12 bases and J by 9 bases, and 10 bases separated the two germline ends.